These T cell receptor beta chains were read from a single sample in a study of blood T cell repertoires in COVID-19. TCRdb keeps only in-frame clones here, not all; method: immunoSEQ multiplex PCR. The sample consists of under 300,000 clones, around 84% of them appearing once. Sequenced sample: peripheral blood. The receptors were sampled from a young woman with acute or convalescent COVID-19. The CDR3 runs from the conserved cysteine through the conserved F or W. A D gene is named only where the DNA matches it firmly. Not all rows give a size; the values are once, few, many and, for expanded clones, a class.

V	J	size	D	CDR3	DNA
TRBV29-1	TRBJ1-4	-	-	CSVTGWDEKLFF	TGCAGCGTTACAGGGTGGGATGAAAAACTGTTTTTT
TRBV19	TRBJ2-3	-	-	CASSDGRITDTQYF	TGTGCCAGTAGTGACGGGAGAATCACAGATACGCAGTATTTT
TRBV5-8	TRBJ1-1	-	TRBD1	CASSHSGTGTFAEAFF	TGTGCCAGCAGCCATTCCGGGACAGGGACATTTGCTGAAGCTTTCTTT
TRBV19	TRBJ2-1	-	TRBD1	CAIRTGTKQFF	TGTGCCATCCGGACAGGCACCAAGCAGTTCTTC
TRBV7-9	TRBJ2-3	-	-	CASSLGADTQYF	TGTGCCAGCAGCTTGGGAGCAGATACGCAGTATTTT
TRBV30	TRBJ2-3	-	TRBD2	CAWSVPRTSGRGTDTQYF	TGTGCCTGGAGTGTCCCCCGGACTAGCGGGAGAGGGACAGATACGCAGTATTTT
TRBV7-2	TRBJ1-2	-	-	CASRYDSQTEGYTF	TGTGCCAGCAGGTATGACAGCCAGACGGAGGGCTACACCTTC
TRBV7-9	TRBJ1-2	once	-	CASSHLDPGGYTF	TGTGCCAGCAGTCATCTAGACCCCGGTGGCTACACCTTC
TRBV5-4	TRBJ2-7	-	-	CASSLGGGDHYEQYF	TGTGCCAGCAGCTTGGGAGGAGGGGATCACTACGAGCAGTACTTC
TRBV5-6	TRBJ2-1	-	TRBD1	CASSLDRGGGSSYNEQFF	TGTGCCAGCAGCTTGGACAGGGGTGGTGGAAGCTCCTACAATGAGCAGTTCTTC
TRBV6-5	TRBJ1-3	-	TRBD1	CASSYGGTAQGNTIYF	TGTGCCAGCAGTTACGGGGGGACAGCGCAAGGAAACACCATATATTTT
TRBV19	TRBJ1-5	-	TRBD1	CASSVVTGDSKPQHF	TGTGCCAGTAGCGTCGTGACAGGGGACTCGAAGCCCCAGCATTTT
TRBV24-1	TRBJ2-3	-	-	CATSDFVAGTDTQYF	TGTGCCACCAGTGATTTCGTAGCGGGCACAGATACGCAGTATTTT
TRBV4-1	TRBJ1-4	-	-	CASRYRVRPTNEKLFF	TGCGCCAGCAGGTACAGGGTTAGGCCAACTAATGAAAAACTGTTTTTT
TRBV29-1	TRBJ2-7	-	TRBD2	CSVVGGLAGTYEQYF	TGCAGCGTTGTGGGAGGACTAGCGGGCACCTACGAGCAGTACTTC
TRBV29-1	TRBJ1-2	-	-	CSAHDGREGFGYTF	TGCAGCGCCCATGACGGCAGGGAGGGTTTTGGCTACACCTTC
TRBV27	TRBJ2-1	once	TRBD2	CASSLSGSSYNEQFF	TGTGCCAGCAGTTTAAGCGGGAGCTCCTACAATGAGCAGTTCTTC
TRBV30	TRBJ1-5	-	-	CAWSVGGGGGYQPQHF	TGTGCCTGGAGTGTAGGTGGTGGGGGCGGATATCAGCCCCAGCATTTT
TRBV12-3/TRBV12-4	TRBJ2-2	-	-	CASSTYGTGELFF	TGTGCCAGCAGTACCTACGGCACCGGGGAGCTGTTTTTT
TRBV15	TRBJ2-2	-	TRBD1	CATSGPGTGDTGELFF	TGTGCCACCAGCGGTCCTGGGACAGGGGACACCGGGGAGCTGTTTTTT
TRBV18	TRBJ2-7	-	-	CASSTEGSYEQYF	TGTGCCAGCTCAACCGAGGGCTCCTACGAGCAGTACTTC
TRBV3-1/TRBV3-2	TRBJ2-2	-	TRBD1	CASSQGRRGQINTGELFF	TGTGCCAGCAGCCAAGGAAGAAGGGGACAGATAAACACCGGGGAGCTGTTTTTT
TRBV13	TRBJ2-7	-	-	CASSLDREVDEQYF	TGTGCCAGCAGCCTCGACAGGGAGGTCGACGAGCAGTACTTC
TRBV11-2	TRBJ1-6	-	-	CASSPFNSPLHF	TGTGCCAGCAGCCCATTTAATTCACCCCTCCACTTT
TRBV25-1	TRBJ1-1	-	TRBD1	CASSESADRVNTEAFF	TGTGCCAGCAGTGAATCTGCTGACAGGGTAAACACTGAAGCTTTCTTT
TRBV9	TRBJ2-2	many	-	CASSVDGWGAGELFF	TGTGCCAGCAGCGTAGATGGTTGGGGCGCCGGGGAGCTGTTTTTT
TRBV19	TRBJ1-5	-	-	CASSNRAPPNQPQHF	TGTGCCAGTAGTAACAGGGCGCCACCAAATCAGCCCCAGCATTTT
TRBV5-5	TRBJ2-1	-	-	CASSLAITGNNEQFF	TGTGCCAGCAGCTTGGCCATAACAGGGAACAATGAGCAGTTCTTC
TRBV30	TRBJ2-1	-	TRBD1	CAWSVPRWDRSLNEQFF	TGTGCCTGGAGTGTACCGAGGTGGGACAGAAGTCTTAATGAGCAGTTCTTC
TRBV12-5	TRBJ1-1	-	TRBD1	CASAQGGGDRLNTEAFF	TGTGCTAGTGCCCAGGGTGGCGGGGACAGATTGAACACTGAAGCTTTCTTT
TRBV7-8	TRBJ2-7	-	TRBD1	CASSFETGYEQYF	TGTGCCAGCAGCTTTGAGACAGGGTACGAGCAGTACTTC
TRBV18	TRBJ2-7	-	TRBD1	CASSQAFGGQGTYEQYF	TGTGCCAGCTCCCAAGCGTTTGGGGGACAGGGTACCTACGAGCAGTACTTC
TRBV5-6	TRBJ2-7	-	-	CASSFWQRSSYEQYF	TGTGCCAGCAGCTTCTGGCAGCGGAGCTCCTACGAGCAGTACTTC
TRBV12-5	TRBJ2-1	-	TRBD2	CASATGLGLNEQFF	TGTGCTAGTGCCACCGGACTAGGACTTAATGAGCAGTTCTTC
TRBV6-5	TRBJ1-1	-	-	CASSRDGQNTEAFF	TGTGCCAGCAGTCGTGACGGACAGAACACTGAAGCTTTCTTT
TRBV7-8	TRBJ1-2	-	-	CASSLVNRAGYTF	TGTGCCAGCAGCTTAGTGAACAGAGCCGGCTACACCTTC
TRBV6-2/TRBV6-3	TRBJ2-6	-	TRBD2	CASSKVAGGANVLTF	TGTGCCAGCAGCAAAGTAGCGGGTGGGGCCAACGTCCTGACTTTC
TRBV4-1	TRBJ2-5	-	TRBD2	CASSQETTSGKKTQYF	TGCGCCAGCAGCCAAGAAACAACTAGCGGGAAAAAGACCCAGTACTTC
TRBV27	TRBJ2-7	-	-	CASSLGPTPYEQYF	TGTGCCAGCAGTTTAGGTCCTACCCCCTACGAGCAGTACTTC
TRBV5-1	TRBJ2-7	-	TRBD1	CASSFGTETSYEQYF	TGCGCCAGCAGCTTCGGGACAGAGACTTCCTACGAGCAGTACTTC
TRBV6-5	TRBJ1-4	-	-	CASSYGGATSNEKLFF	TGTGCCAGCAGTTACGGTGGTGCTACCTCTAATGAAAAACTGTTTTTT